The rows below give T cell receptor beta chains drawn from one sample of a study of tumor-infiltrating lymphocytes in primary liver carcinoma. TCRdb recomputed calls from the multiplex PCR reads with MiXCR, one row per CDR3 protein. The sample yields about 100,000 distinct CDR3 sequences, around 66% seen once. The specimen sequenced was liver tumor tissue from sampling region 2. The receptor set was obtained from an older woman with primary liver carcinoma and hepatitis B virus infection. The CDR3 runs from the conserved cysteine through the conserved F or W. The order of the fields is D gene, J gene, clone size, V gene, CDR3 protein, CDR3 DNA. A D gene is named only where the DNA matches it firmly. Where a row states a size, it is once, few, many or the class of an expanded clone; other rows omit it.

>TRBD2|TRBJ2-5|.|TRBV28
CDSSTRAGGESQYF
TGTGACAGCAGTACCCGAGCGGGAGGGGAGTCCCAGTACTTC
>.|TRBJ1-5|.|TRBV28
CASSLLDEPQHF
TGTGCCAGTAGTTTATTGGATGAGCCCCAGCATTTT
>.|TRBJ2-7|.|TRBV18
CASSPGRRKYEQYF
TGTGCCAGCTCACCCGGACGGAGAAAGTACGAGCAGTACTTC
>.|TRBJ2-2|.|TRBV6-5
CATRAPTGNGELFF
TGTGCCACCAGGGCCCCTACAGGGAACGGGGAGCTGTTTTTT
>.|TRBJ2-1|.|TRBV5-5
CASSLWQDPYNEQFF
TGTGCTAGCAGCTTGTGGCAGGACCCCTACAATGAGCAGTTCTTC
>TRBD2|TRBJ2-2|.|TRBV29-1
CSVGTSATLELFF
TGTAGCGTAGGGACTAGCGCCACCCTGGAGCTGTTTTTT
>.|TRBJ2-2|.|TRBV4-1
CASSQVDMGFPTEELSF
TGCGCCAGCAGCCAAGTAGACATGGGATTTCCGACCGAGGAACTGTCTTTT
>.|TRBJ2-4|.|TRBV20-1
CSASRGIQYF
TGCAGTGCTAGTAGGGGCATTCAGTACTTC
>TRBD1|TRBJ2-5|.|TRBV29-1
CSVESGGADIQYF
TGCAGCGTTGAGTCAGGGGGCGCGGATATCCAGTACTTC
>TRBD2|TRBJ2-7|many|TRBV6-2/TRBV6-3
CASSPRTSHYEQYF
TGTGCCAGCAGTCCCCGGACTAGCCACTACGAGCAGTACTTC
>.|TRBJ1-2|.|TRBV12-3/TRBV12-4
CASSRVFYGYTF
TGTGCTAGCAGCCGAGTCTTCTATGGCTACACCTTC
>TRBD1|TRBJ2-3|.|TRBV18
CASLPRQGLSYDTDTQYF
TGTGCCAGCTTACCACGACAGGGATTGAGTTACGACACAGATACGCAGTATTTT
>.|TRBJ1-2|few|TRBV28
CASSSPRDKGYGYTF
TGTGCCAGCAGTTCCCCCCGGGACAAGGGCTATGGCTACACCTTC
>.|TRBJ2-7|.|TRBV11-2
CASRGSSYGQYF
TGTGCCAGTAGGGGTAGCTCCTACGGGCAGTACTTC
>TRBD2|TRBJ2-4|.|TRBV6-1
CASRTGTSAGKDIQYF
TGTGCCAGCAGAACCGGGACTAGCGCTGGCAAAGACATTCAGTACTTC
>TRBD1|TRBJ2-1|.|TRBV4-1
CTSSQATGGSYNEHFF
TGCACCAGCAGCCAAGCCACAGGGGGCTCCTACAATGAGCATTTCTTC
>.|TRBJ2-7|.|TRBV10-3
CAISEGMEPYEQYF
TGTGCCATCAGTGAGGGCATGGAACCCTATGAGCAGTACTTC
>.|TRBJ1-4|.|TRBV7-8
CASNLGAGPRNEKLFF
TGTGCCAGCAACCTAGGGGCCGGGCCGCGTAATGAAAAACTGTTTTTT
>.|TRBJ1-2|many|TRBV6-1
CASSEARTALYGYTF
TGTGCCAGCAGTGAAGCTCGGACAGCTCTCTATGGCTACACCTTC
>TRBD1|TRBJ2-7|.|TRBV28
CTSRDRPFYEQYF
TGTACCAGCAGGGACAGGCCCTTTTACGAGCAGTACTTC
>TRBD1|TRBJ2-7|.|TRBV20-1
CSARTGVEYYEQYF
TGCAGTGCTAGGACAGGGGTGGAGTACTACGAGCAGTACTTC
>.|TRBJ2-5|.|TRBV6-2/TRBV6-3
CASSYSRSVRRETQYF
TGTGCCAGCAGTTACTCCCGAAGCGTGAGAAGAGAGACCCAGTACTTC
>TRBD1|TRBJ2-3|.|TRBV12-3/TRBV12-4
CDNSIRQGGTDMQYF
TGTGACAACAGTATCCGACAGGGTGGCACAGATATGCAGTATTTT
>.|TRBJ2-5|.|TRBV28
CASIFQETQYF
TGTGCCAGCATTTTTCAAGAGACCCAGTACTTC
>.|TRBJ1-3|.|TRBV28
CASSLLGAGNTIYF
TGCGCCAGCAGTCTGTTAGGGGCTGGAAACACCATATATTTT
>.|TRBJ1-3|.|TRBV5-1
CASSLTGAGNIIYF
TGCGCCAGCAGTTTGACAGGTGCTGGAAACATCATATATTTT
>.|TRBJ2-2|.|TRBV6-5
CASGSGVVGELFF
TGTGCCAGCGGTTCAGGGGTCGTCGGGGAGCTGTTTTTT
>.|TRBJ2-5|.|TRBV11-2
CAKNQMYQETQYF
TGTGCCAAGAACCAAATGTACCAAGAGACCCAGTACTTC
>.|TRBJ1-2|.|TRBV21-1
CASSNSVRDWYGYTF
TGTGCCAGCAGCAACTCCGTCCGAGACTGGTATGGCTACACCTTC
>.|TRBJ1-1|many|TRBV29-1
CSVRQDGNTEAFF
TGCAGCGTGCGACAGGACGGGAACACTGAAGCTTTCTTT
>TRBD2|TRBJ2-2|.|TRBV18
CVSSPPSGANTGELFF
TGCGTCAGCTCACCACCTAGCGGGGCGAACACCGGGGAGCTGTTTTTT
>TRBD2|TRBJ2-2|.|TRBV6-5
CASTPREGGTGELLF
TGTGCCAGCACTCCGCGGGAGGGTGGAACCGGAGAGCTGTTGTTT
>TRBD1|TRBJ1-3|.|TRBV6-1
CTSIRAGTGGLLYF
TGTACCAGCATAAGAGCCGGGACAGGGGGATTGCTATATTTT
>.|TRBJ2-3|once|TRBV5-1
CASSLRAGTRDTDTQYF
TGCGCCAGCAGCTTGAGGGCCGGGACAAGGGACACAGATACGCAGTATTTT
>TRBD2|TRBJ2-1|many|TRBV29-1
CSVDLAGGGEQFF
TGCAGCGTTGATTTGGCGGGAGGTGGTGAGCAGTTCTTC
>.|TRBJ1-1|.|TRBV12-3/TRBV12-4
CPSSDVGRAGTDAFF
TGTCCCAGCAGTGACGTTGGGAGGGCCGGCACTGATGCTTTCTTT
>.|TRBJ2-2|.|TRBV11-1
CVSSARPFLVNTVDLFF
TGTGTCAGCAGCGCCCGGCCATTCCTAGTTAACACCGTGGATCTGTTTTTT
>TRBD1|TRBJ1-1|many|TRBV5-1
CASREGAVNTEAFF
TGCGCCAGCAGAGAGGGGGCGGTGAACACTGAAGCTTTCTTT
>.|TRBJ2-1|many|TRBV7-8
CASSSGRSTYNEQFF
TGTGCCAGCAGCTCGGGACGGTCCACCTACAATGAGCAGTTCTTC
>.|TRBJ2-7|.|TRBV28
CASTMGRRNEQYF
TGTGCCAGCACCATGGGTCGAAGGAACGAGCAGTACTTC
>TRBD2|TRBJ2-3|.|TRBV11-2
CASSPTLADRRTDTQDF
TGTGCCAGCAGCCCAACACTAGCGGACCGTAGGACAGATACGCAGGATTTT
>.|TRBJ2-1|once|TRBV30
CAWGKARGYYEQFF
TGTGCCTGGGGTAAGGCGAGGGGCTACTATGAGCAGTTCTTC
>.|TRBJ2-1|.|TRBV11-3
CASSSDFFFRGSSYIEQFF
TGTGCCAGCAGCTCAGATTTTTTTTTCAGGGGAAGCTCCTACATTGAGCAGTTCTTC
>.|TRBJ2-5|once|TRBV5-1
CASSADMALEYF
TGCGCCAGCAGCGCGGACATGGCCCTCGAGTACTTC
>TRBD1|TRBJ2-2|.|TRBV19
CASSRHRGDTGELFF
TGTGCCAGTAGTCGTCACAGGGGAGACACCGGGGAGCTGTTTTTT
>.|TRBJ1-2|.|TRBV11-3
CASSDWAACGYTF
TGTGCCAGCAGCGACTGGGCCGCCTGTGGCTACACCTTC
>.|TRBJ2-1|.|TRBV9
CASTQSGLPNEQFF
TGTGCCAGCACCCAATCGGGACTCCCAAATGAGCAGTTCTTC
>TRBD2|TRBJ2-7|.|TRBV14
CESSQDSRDYYEQYF
TGTGAAAGCAGCCAAGATTCCCGGGACTACTACGAGCAGTACTTC
>.|TRBJ2-2|many|TRBV5-6
CASSAPNTGELFF
TGTGCCAGCAGCGCGCCGAACACCGGGGAGCTGTTTTTT
>.|TRBJ2-3|.|TRBV12-3/TRBV12-4
CANSGNRASATVTQYF
TGTGCCAACAGCGGTAACCGGGCTTCGGCGACAGTTACGCAGTATTTT
>.|TRBJ2-3|many|TRBV12-3/TRBV12-4
CASSLGAGTDTQYF
TGTGCCAGCAGTTTAGGGGCAGGCACAGATACGCAGTATTTT
>.|TRBJ2-2|.|TRBV19
CASSIGGEVGELFF
TGTGCCAGTAGTATCGGGGGAGAAGTCGGGGAGCTGTTTTTT
>TRBD2|TRBJ2-1|.|TRBV20-1
CSARVSSLARSEQFF
TGCAGTGCTAGAGTTTCTTCACTAGCGAGGAGTGAGCAGTTCTTC
>.|TRBJ2-4|many|TRBV6-6
CASSNTGTSDIQYF
TGTGCCAGCAGTAACACCGGGACATCGGACATTCAGTACTTC
>.|TRBJ1-1|once|TRBV14
CANSHEGVEIGYFEAFF
TGTGCCAACAGCCACGAAGGGGTAGAGATAGGTTATTTTGAAGCTTTCTTT
>TRBD2|TRBJ2-4|.|TRBV25-1
CASSGGLAGGPKNIQCF
TGTGCCAGCAGCGGGGGACTAGCGGGAGGCCCCAAAAACATTCAATGCTTC
>TRBD1|TRBJ2-7|.|TRBV14
CVSSQDPTGIDRGSYEQYF
TGTGTCAGCAGCCAAGATCCGACCGGCATCGACAGGGGGTCCTACGAGCAGTACTTC
>.|TRBJ2-1|.|TRBV5-4
CASSTAGGRSYNEQFF
TGTGCCAGCAGCACGGCGGGTGGGAGGTCCTACAATGAGCAGTTCTTC